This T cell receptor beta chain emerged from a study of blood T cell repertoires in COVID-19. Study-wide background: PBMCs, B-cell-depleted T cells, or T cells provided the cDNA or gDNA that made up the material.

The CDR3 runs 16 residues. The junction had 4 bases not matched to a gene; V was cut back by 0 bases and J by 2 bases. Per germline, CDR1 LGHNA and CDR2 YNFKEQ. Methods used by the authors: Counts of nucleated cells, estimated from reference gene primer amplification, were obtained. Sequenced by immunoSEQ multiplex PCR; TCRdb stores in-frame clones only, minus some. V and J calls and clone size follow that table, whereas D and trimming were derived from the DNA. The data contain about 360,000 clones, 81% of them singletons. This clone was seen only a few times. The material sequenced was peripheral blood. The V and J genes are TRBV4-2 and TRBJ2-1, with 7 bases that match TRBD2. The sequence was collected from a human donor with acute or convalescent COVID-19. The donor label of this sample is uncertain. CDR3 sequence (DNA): TGTGCCAGCAGCCAAGATGGGGGAGGGACCTACAATGAGCAGTTCTTC. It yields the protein CASSQDGGGTYNEQFF.